This T cell receptor (beta chain) was sequenced for a study of cytotoxic CD8 clonotypes in ibrutinib-treated CLL. Findings of the study overall: Researchers report that baseline clonality outpaced age-matched healthy donors and tracked circulating CD8+ T-cell counts.

CDR1 SGDLS and CDR2 YYNGEE come from the germline V gene. The CDR3 consists of 12 residues. The V end was cut by 10 bases, the J end by 3 bases, with 14 bases between. Assay: immunoSEQ multiplex PCR; the TCRdb copy retains only in-frame clones and omits some. The data show about 140,000 clones, 75% to 95% seen once. A word on this clone: Its antigen is not known.

The TCR comes from a human donor with chronic lymphocytic leukemia. The genes are TRBV9 and TRBJ2-7, with D tentatively TRBD1 or TRBD2 (6 bases each). The input for sequencing was PBMCs, taken after 12 months of ibrutinib treatment. In DNA, the CDR3 is TGTGCCGAGGGGGGATTACACTACGAGCAGTACTTC. Its protein product is CAEGGLHYEQYF.